This passage covers 11 T cell receptor beta chains from one sample sequenced in a study of T cell responses to AZD1222 COVID-19 vaccine. Profiled with immunoSEQ multiplex PCR; TCRdb holds only in-frame clones, not every one. The sample consists of approximately 70,000 clones, about 87% of them appearing once. The sequenced sample was peripheral blood, obtained 28 days after the second dose of the MenACWY control vaccine. These receptors all stem from an adult who received the MenACWY meningococcal vaccine as a control.

The V gene is TRBV4-1, the J gene TRBJ2-6, with TRBD1 identical over 10 bases. V lost 4 bases and J lost 3; bases outside the gene matches: 3. Germline V CDR1 and CDR2: MGHRA, YSYEKL. The CDR3 has 16 amino acids. This CDR3 reads CASSPDRGLGANVLTF. As DNA, the CDR3 is TGCGCCAGCAGCCCCGACAGGGGGCTTGGGGCCAACGTCCTGACTTTC.

V gene TRBV15 combines with J gene TRBJ1-4, with D unresolved. Trimming took off 1 base at V and 2 bases at J, with 8 bases between the two ends. This CDR3 is built from 15 residues. In germline, CDR1 is LNHNV, CDR2 YYDKDF (reference sequence). The CDR3 spells CATSRVYGTNEKLFF. The CDR3 region has the DNA TGTGCCACCAGCAGAGTGTATGGGACTAATGAAAAACTGTTTTTT.

This clone was recorded once. The gene calls are TRBV7-2 and TRBJ1-5; no definite D call. The CDR3 contains 14 residues. The germline CDR1 and CDR2 sequences are SGHTA and FQGNSA. V shed 5 bases and J shed 4 bases, with 12 bases lying between them. Here the CDR3 DNA reads TGTGCCAGCAGCCCAGCAGGAAAAAATCAGCCCCAGCATTTT. Amino acid sequence: CASSPAGKNQPQHF.

The CDR3 region is CASSSPGAYGYTF. CDR3 bases: TGTGCCAGCAGCTCTCCCGGGGCCTATGGCTACACCTTC. The V gene is TRBV5-5, the J gene TRBJ1-2; the D gene is possibly TRBD1 (5 bases). The ends were cut back, 3 bases at V and 4 bases at J, with 10 bases in the middle. Germline CDR1 SGHKS, CDR2 YYEKEE (reference sequence). The CDR3 length is 13 residues.

This clone has only one observation. The chain couples TRBV10-3 to TRBJ2-5; 8 bases fit TRBD1. CDR1 and CDR2 from the germline V gene are ENHRY and SYGVKD. The CDR3 consists of 13 residues. With V trimmed by 3 bases and J by 4 bases, 1 base remained unmatched. The CDR3 here is CAISDDRGETQYF. The CDR3 DNA sequence: TGTGCCATCAGTGACGACAGGGGAGAGACCCAGTACTTC.

The chain carries TRBV18 and TRBJ2-2; 8 bases align to TRBD1. Losses at the gene ends were 4 bases for V and 2 bases for J; bases not matched to a gene: 12. Germline V gene data show CDR1 as KGHSH and CDR2 as LQKENI. The CDR3 is 18 amino acids. In DNA, the CDR3 is TGTGCCAGCTCACGCGTGATTTCGGGACAGGAAAACACCGGGGAGCTGTTTTTT. Translation: CASSRVISGQENTGELFF.

This chain joins TRBV19 and TRBJ2-2, with D perhaps being TRBD1 or TRBD2 (6 bases each). The V end was cut by 7 bases, the J end by 0 bases, with 15 bases between. The CDR3 is 16 amino acids. The germline V gene has CDR1 LNHDA and CDR2 SQIVND (reference sequence). The CDR3 region is CASMGFRGANTGELFF. CDR3 DNA sequence: TGTGCCAGTATGGGGTTTAGGGGGGCGAACACCGGGGAGCTGTTTTTT.

As regards this clone: At the DNA level, this CDR3 is encoded by other sequences in the same sample as well. The chain recombines TRBV4-3 with TRBJ1-4; possibly TRBD1 for D (5 bases). The germline CDR1 and CDR2 sequences are LGHNA and YSLEER. The CDR3 has 14 amino acids. V lost 0 bases to trimming and J lost 5 bases, with 7 bases between them. CDR3 amino acids: CASSQDGGNEKLFF. DNA of the CDR3: TGCGCCAGCAGCCAAGACGGGGGGAATGAAAAACTGTTTTTT.

In regard to this clone: This sample includes further DNA sequences coding for the same CDR3. The gene calls are TRBV5-4 and TRBJ2-2; 8 bases line up with TRBD1. The V gene's germline CDR1 is SGHNT and CDR2 YYREEE (reference sequence). V was clipped by 1 base and J by 0 bases; unmatched bases: 2. There are 16 residues in the CDR3. The CDR3 reads CASSLYRGANTGELFF. CDR3 DNA: TGTGCCAGCAGCTTGTACAGGGGGGCGAACACCGGGGAGCTGTTTTTT.

The J gene is TRBJ1-2, the V gene TRBV7-9; 8 nucleotides line up with TRBD1. The trim removed 7 bases at V and 3 bases at J, leaving 4 bases unmatched. The CDR3 length is 13 residues. In germline, CDR1 is SEHNR, CDR2 FQNEAQ (reference sequence). CDR3 sequence reads: CASNVGQDYGYTF. For the CDR3, the DNA is TGTGCCAGCAACGTGGGACAGGACTATGGCTACACCTTC.

The rearrangement uses TRBV29-1 and TRBJ1-2; TRBD1 is a possible D gene (6 bases). Germline loops: CDR1 SQVTM, CDR2 ANQGSEA. The V end lost 7 bases, the J end lost 4 bases, and 13 bases lay between the germline ends. The CDR3 loop spans 12 amino acids. CDR3 sequence reads: CSGGTPFYGYTF. The CDR3 nucleotides are TGCAGCGGCGGGACACCCTTCTATGGCTACACCTTC.